A single sample is the source of the 6 T cell receptor beta chains below, sequenced in a study of blood T cell repertoires in COVID-19. Libraries were prepared by immunoSEQ multiplex PCR; TCRdb keeps only in-frame clonotypes and omits some of them. Of 140,000 or so clones listed, more than 70% are singletons. The sequenced sample was peripheral blood. The origin of the receptors is a human donor in a cohort sampled during active COVID-19.

The chain recombines TRBV5-1 with TRBJ1-2, with D possibly matching TRBD1 (5 bases). Germline CDR1 and CDR2: SGHRS and YFSETQ. This CDR3 is built from 15 residues. V lost 4 bases to trimming and J lost 0 bases, with 13 bases between them. The CDR3 sequence: CASSRKAGTNYGYTF. CDR3 coding DNA: TGCGCCAGCAGCCGGAAGGCAGGGACTAACTATGGCTACACCTTC.

This chain joins TRBV19 and TRBJ2-5; tentatively, D is TRBD1 (6 bases). Deletions cut 2 bases from V and 1 base from J, with 8 bases between. Germline loops: CDR1 LNHDA, CDR2 SQIVND (reference sequence). The CDR3 has 14 amino acids. Here the CDR3 reads CASSITGLQETQYF. CDR3 nucleotides: TGTGCCAGTAGTATAACAGGGCTCCAAGAGACCCAGTACTTC.

This chain links TRBV7-3 with TRBJ2-5; 8 positions agree with TRBD1. This CDR3 comprises 13 residues. Unmatched junction bases numbered 1, after V lost 3 bases and J lost 4 bases. Per the germline V gene, CDR1 is SGHTA and CDR2 is FQGTGA. In nucleotides, the CDR3 is TGTGCCAGCAGCTTTACAGGGGGAGAGACCCAGTACTTC. It yields the protein CASSFTGGETQYF.

The chain joins TRBV15 to TRBJ2-7; 10 bases fit TRBD1. Germline loops: CDR1 LNHNV, CDR2 YYDKDF (reference sequence). V trimming: 4 bases; J trimming: 1 base; junction bases outside the gene matches: 1. CDR3 size: 14 residues. This CDR3 is CATSMDRGSYEQYF. In DNA form, the CDR3 reads TGTGCCACCAGCATGGACAGGGGGTCCTACGAGCAGTACTTC.

The V and J genes are TRBV2 and TRBJ1-2; D unresolved. The V end was cut by 4 bases, the J end by 4 bases, with 7 bases between. This CDR3 is 12 amino acids long. Germline V CDR1 and CDR2: SNHLY, FYNNEI. DNA of the CDR3: TGTGCCAGCAGTGGACACTTCTATGGCTACACCTTC. Amino acid sequence: CASSGHFYGYTF.

The chain is built from TRBV6-5 and TRBJ1-5, with 8 bases matching TRBD1. The CDR3 consists of 14 residues. Germline loops: CDR1 MNHEY, CDR2 SVGAGI. V was clipped by 6 bases and J by 0 bases; unmatched bases: 1. CDR3 coding DNA: TGTGCCAGCAGGCAGGGGGCTAGCAATCAGCCCCAGCATTTT. This gives the protein CASRQGASNQPQHF.